The clone carrying this T cell receptor beta chain was counted a few times. The data stem from a study of T cell changes during pregnancy in multiple sclerosis. Only in-frame clones appear in the TCRdb table, and some are missing; sequencing was by immunoSEQ multiplex PCR. Among about 46,000 clones listed, roughly 92% were seen once. The germline V gene encodes CDR1 MRHNA and CDR2 SNTAGT. Trimming removed 3 bases at V and 7 bases at J, with 16 bases between. CDR3 length: 15 amino acids. The chain carries TRBV6-4 and TRBJ2-1; weak D call: TRBD2 (5 bases). The clonotype comes from a female donor with multiple sclerosis, enrolled in a pregnancy study. The material was peripheral blood, obtained in the third trimester of pregnancy. CDR3 sequence reads: CASSESGSPRNEQFF. As DNA, the CDR3 is TGTGCCAGCAGTGAATCGGGATCCCCTAGGAATGAGCAGTTCTTC.